The clone carrying this T cell receptor beta chain was detected once. Its antigen is still unknown. V lost 4 bases and J lost 7; bases outside the gene matches: 16. This CDR3 has 18 amino acids. Per the germline V gene, CDR1 is LGHNA and CDR2 is YSLEER. Each subset's genomic DNA was split evenly across several immunoSEQ plates. In the original analysis: There were no quality scores in the junction-only immunoSEQ sequences, so filtering differed. TCRdb's copy holds only in-frame clones and misses some; the assay was immunoSEQ multiplex PCR. The V and J calls and clone size come from that table; D and trimming were worked out from the DNA. In the table there are about 490,000 clones, over 75% of which are singletons. The record originates from a study of shared clonotypes between healthy human individuals. Broader study findings: The donor pool, a small one, limited the genetic and exposure-history diversity represented.

The sequence was collected from a middle-aged woman in good health. Some clones in this sample may be carry-over from other donors' samples. The specimen was PBMCs. The chain is built from TRBV4-3 and TRBJ2-2; 9 bases fit TRBD1. The CDR3 coding sequence is TGCGCCAGCAGCCCACGGGGAGGTACAGGGGGCCTTGGCGGGGAGCTGTTTTTT. Translating it yields CASSPRGGTGGLGGELFF.